This T cell receptor (beta chain) was sequenced for a study of blood T cell repertoires in COVID-19. Study at large: Samples representing acute and convalescent COVID-19 were sourced from the United States, Italy and Spain. Sources were T cells, B-cell-depleted T cells, or PBMCs; the material itself was cDNA or gDNA.

How the authors handled the data: Estimation of nucleated cell counts was performed using reference gene primer amplification. Sequenced by immunoSEQ multiplex PCR; TCRdb stores in-frame clones only, minus some. The DNA gave D and trimming, while V, J and clone size come from that table. This table holds tens of thousands of clones, roughly four fifths found once. Germline CDR1 reads LNHDA; CDR2 reads SQIVND (reference sequence). The CDR3 is made up of 14 amino acids. Trimming pared 3 bases from V and 8 bases from J, leaving 16 bases between. The sequenced material came from peripheral blood. The TCR was taken from a human donor with acute or convalescent COVID-19. The donor label of this sample is uncertain. The gene calls are TRBV19 and TRBJ1-2; D gene unclear. The CDR3 nucleotides read TGTGCCAGTAGTATCGTACCTAGCAAGAACGGCTACACCTTC. It codes for CASSIVPSKNGYTF.